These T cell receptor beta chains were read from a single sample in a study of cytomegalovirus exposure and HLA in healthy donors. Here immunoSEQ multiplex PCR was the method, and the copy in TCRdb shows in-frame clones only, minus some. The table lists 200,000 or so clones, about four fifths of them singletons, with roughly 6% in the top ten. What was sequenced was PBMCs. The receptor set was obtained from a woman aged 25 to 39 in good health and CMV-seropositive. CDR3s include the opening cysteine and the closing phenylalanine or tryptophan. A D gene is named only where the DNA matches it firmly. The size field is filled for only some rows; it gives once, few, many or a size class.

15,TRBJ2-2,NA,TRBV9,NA,TGTGCCAGCAGCGCCCTCCAACTAGGGACCGGGGAGCTGTTTTTT,CASSALQLGTGELFF
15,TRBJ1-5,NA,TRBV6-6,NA,TGTGCCAGCAGGGGAAAAGGGGGTGGTTGGCAGCCCCAGCATTTT,CASRGKGGGWQPQHF
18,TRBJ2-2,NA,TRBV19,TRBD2,TGTGCCAGTAGTATAGATCTCCTAGCGGGAAAAAAGGGCGGGGAGCTGTTTTTT,CASSIDLLAGKKGGELFF
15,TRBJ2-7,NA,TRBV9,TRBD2,TGTGCCAGCAGCGTAGGAGGGCTAGCGGCCTACGAGCAGTACTTC,CASSVGGLAAYEQYF
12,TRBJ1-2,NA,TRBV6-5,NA,TGTGCCAGCAGGGGGGAGGGAAGCGGCTACACCTTC,CASRGEGSGYTF
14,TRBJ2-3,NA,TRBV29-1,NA,TGCAGCGTTGAACAGGGGCTTAACACAGATACGCAGTATTTT,CSVEQGLNTDTQYF
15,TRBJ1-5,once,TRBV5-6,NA,TGTGCCAGCAGCTTGGGAGGACAGTTTCATCAGCCCCAGCATTTT,CASSLGGQFHQPQHF
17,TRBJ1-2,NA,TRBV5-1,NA,TGCGCCAGCAGCTGGGCCCAATGGGAGGGGAGACCCCATGGCTACACCTTC,CASSWAQWEGRPHGYTF
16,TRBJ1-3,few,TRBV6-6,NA,TGTGCCAGCAGTTACTCGATCGACTTCTCTGGAAACACCATATATTTT,CASSYSIDFSGNTIYF
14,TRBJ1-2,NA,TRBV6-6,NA,TGTGCCAGCAGTCCTCCCGGACAAGCGAACGGCTACACCTTC,CASSPPGQANGYTF
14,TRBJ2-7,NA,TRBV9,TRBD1,TGTGCCAGCAGCCCCCGGGACAGGACCTACGAGCAGTACTTC,CASSPRDRTYEQYF
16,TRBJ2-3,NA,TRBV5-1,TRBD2,TGCGCCAGCAGCTTGGTTGCTGGGAGGGGCACAGATACGCAGTATTTT,CASSLVAGRGTDTQYF
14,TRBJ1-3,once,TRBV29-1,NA,TGCAGCGTTGTGGCAGGGAAACCTGGAAACACCATATATTTT,CSVVAGKPGNTIYF
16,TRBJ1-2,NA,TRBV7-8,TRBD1,TGTGCCAGCAGCCCGAGGGTCCCGGACAGGGTTTATGGCTACACCTTC,CASSPRVPDRVYGYTF
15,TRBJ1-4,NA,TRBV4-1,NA,TGCGCCAGCAGCCAAGAATTCGTCCGCAGGGAAAAACTGTTTTTT,CASSQEFVRREKLFF
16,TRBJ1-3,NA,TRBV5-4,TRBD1,TGTGCCAGCAGCTTGGCACCGACAGGGAGTGAAAACACCATATATTTT,CASSLAPTGSENTIYF
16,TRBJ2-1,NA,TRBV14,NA,TGTGCCAGCAGCCTTCTAAGGGACTTAGTTGTCCATGAGCAGTTCTTC,CASSLLRDLVVHEQFF
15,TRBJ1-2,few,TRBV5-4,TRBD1,TGTGCCAGCAGCTCATGGACAGGGGGCGCCTACGGCTACACCTTC,CASSSWTGGAYGYTF
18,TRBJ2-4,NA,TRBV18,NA,TGTGCCAGCTCGCCTGACCTTCGACAGGCGATAGCCAAAAACATTCAGTACTTC,CASSPDLRQAIAKNIQYF
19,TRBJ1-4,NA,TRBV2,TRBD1,TGTGCCAGCAGTACGAATTATAAACCGGGACAGGGCGCCGTTGAAAAACTGTTTTTT,CASSTNYKPGQGAVEKLFF
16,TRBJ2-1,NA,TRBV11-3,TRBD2,TGTGCCAGCAGCTTAGGTTGGGCTAGCGGGGGCAATGAGCAGTTCTTC,CASSLGWASGGNEQFF
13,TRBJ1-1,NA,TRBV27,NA,TGTGCCAGCAGTTTAACGGTAATCGCTGAAGCTTTCTTT,CASSLTVIAEAFF
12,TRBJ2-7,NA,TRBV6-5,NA,TGTGCCAGCAGACCCCCAGGCTACGAGCAGTACTTC,CASRPPGYEQYF
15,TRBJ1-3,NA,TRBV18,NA,TGTGCCAGCTCACCACCCCCGGGTACTGGAAACACCATATATTTT,CASSPPPGTGNTIYF
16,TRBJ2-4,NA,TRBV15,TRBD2,TGTGCCACCAGGGAATACCGGGGGGAAGCCAAAAACATTCAGTACTTC,CATREYRGEAKNIQYF
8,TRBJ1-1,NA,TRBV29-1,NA,TGCAGCGTTGAGCGAGCTTTCTTT,CSVERAFF
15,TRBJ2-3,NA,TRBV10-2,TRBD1,TGCGCCAGCAGTGAAGGAACAGGGGCGGCAGATACGCAGTATTTT,CASSEGTGAADTQYF
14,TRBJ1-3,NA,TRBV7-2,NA,TGTGCCAGCAGTTTTCGTCCTTCTGGAAACACCATATATTTT,CASSFRPSGNTIYF
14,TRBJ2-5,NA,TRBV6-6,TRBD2,TGTGCCGGCAGGACCGGGACTAGCAAAGAGACCCAGTACTTC,CAGRTGTSKETQYF
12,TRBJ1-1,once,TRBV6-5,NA,TGTGCCAGCAGGAGATCGAACACTGAAGCTTTCTTT,CASRRSNTEAFF
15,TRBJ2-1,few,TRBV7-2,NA,TGTGCCAGCAGCCCTCAGGCGTTAACTTACAATGAGCAGTTCTTC,CASSPQALTYNEQFF
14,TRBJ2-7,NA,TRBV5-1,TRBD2,TGCGCCAGCCAAGCAGGACTAGCGGGAAACGAGCAGTACTTC,CASQAGLAGNEQYF
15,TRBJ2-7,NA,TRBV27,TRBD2,TGTGCCAGCAGCCCACGCCAGCGGGGCACGGGGGAGCAGTACTTC,CASSPRQRGTGEQYF
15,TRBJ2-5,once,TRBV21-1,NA,TGTGCCAGCAGGAAACCTAGCGGGAGGGCGGAGACCCAGTACTTC,CASRKPSGRAETQYF
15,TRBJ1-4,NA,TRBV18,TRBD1,TGTGCCAGCTCACCCCGACAGGGAGTGGGTGAAAAACTGTTTTTT,CASSPRQGVGEKLFF
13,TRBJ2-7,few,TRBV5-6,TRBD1,TGTGCCAGCAGCTTACTACAGGGGTCCGAGCAGTACTTC,CASSLLQGSEQYF